The 27 T cell receptor beta chains below were found in one sample sequenced in a study of cytomegalovirus exposure and HLA in healthy donors. PCR involved 60 Vbeta and 13 Jbeta primers. Method: immunoSEQ multiplex PCR; TCRdb's copy keeps in-frame clones and lacks some. The table shows some 200,000 clones, with about four fifths occurring only once. Sequencing was carried out using PBMCs. The receptors derive from a woman younger than 35 in good health and CMV-seronegative.

V gene TRBV19 combines with J gene TRBJ1-5; tentative D call: TRBD1 (5 bases). V was pared by 6 bases and J by 1 base, with 19 bases between. Germline V gene data show CDR1 as LNHDA and CDR2 as SQIVND (reference sequence). The length of the CDR3 is 17 residues. CDR3 nucleotides: TGTGCCAGTAGGAAGCTGTTGGGGCCGTTGAGCAATCAGCCCCAGCATTTT. Its translation is CASRKLLGPLSNQPQHF.

V is TRBV29-1 and J is TRBJ2-5; 9 bases line up with TRBD1. V lost 6 bases, J lost 11 bases, and 16 bases stayed unmatched. CDR3 size: 14 residues. From germline, CDR1 is SQVTM and CDR2 ANQGSEA. CDR3 residues: CSVAGTGKFREQYF. CDR3 in DNA: TGCAGCGTCGCCGGGACAGGGAAGTTTAGGGAGCAGTACTTC.

This chain links TRBV11-3 with TRBJ1-6, with 7 bases matching TRBD1. Germline CDR1 is SGHNT and CDR2 is YENEEA. With 5 bases clipped from V and 7 bases from J, the junction kept 8 bases outside the gene matches. The length of the CDR3 is 15 residues. The CDR3 spells CASSTWGTENSPLHF. CDR3 nucleotides: TGTGCCAGCAGCACCTGGGGGACAGAAAATTCACCCCTCCACTTT.

The chain has TRBV28 and TRBJ2-7; 9 bases agree with TRBD1. Trimming removed 5 bases from V and 5 bases from J; junction bases left unmatched: 13. The length of the CDR3 is 16 residues. Germline-derived CDR1 and CDR2 are MDHEN and SYDVKM. The CDR3 nucleotides are TGTGCCAGCAGTACCCCAGGACAGGGGAAGACCAACGAGCAGTACTTC. Protein sequence: CASSTPGQGKTNEQYF.

This chain uses TRBV7-2 with TRBJ1-2; D perhaps matches TRBD1 (6 bases). V gave up 5 bases and J gave up 4 bases, with 14 bases separating them. Germline V gene lookup returns CDR1 SGHTA and CDR2 FQGNSA. The CDR3 consists of 14 residues. In nucleotides, the CDR3 is TGTGCCAGCAGCCAAGGACAGCTCGGCTATGGCTACACCTTC. Protein: CASSQGQLGYGYTF.

CDR3 amino acids: CASSSLGLRYGYTF. DNA of the CDR3: TGTGCCAGCAGTTCTCTCGGGTTGCGCTATGGCTACACCTTC. V usage is TRBV28 and J usage is TRBJ1-2; D call uncertain. Germline-derived CDR1 and CDR2 are MDHEN and SYDVKM. The CDR3 totals 14 residues. The V and J ends lost 4 bases and 4 bases respectively, with 13 bases between them.

The chain employs TRBV5-5 and TRBJ2-1, with a weak D call TRBD2 (5 bases). The CDR3 sequence is 15 residues long. V was pared by 1 base and J by 4 bases, with 12 bases between. CDR1 and CDR2 (germline): SGHKS, YYEKEE (reference sequence). The CDR3 reads CASSLTERSYNEQFF. CDR3 DNA: TGTGCCAGCAGCTTGACGGAGCGGTCTTACAATGAGCAGTTCTTC.

On this clone itself: The junction departs from germline at one end; a sequencing error may be responsible. The chain links TRBV7-9 to TRBJ1-4, with 9 bases that match TRBD1. Germline assignment: CDR1 SEHNR and CDR2 FQNEAQ (reference sequence). The CDR3 consists of 15 residues. DNA of the CDR3: TGTTCCAGCAGCTTAGTGGGACAGGGTAATGAAAAACTGTTTTTT. This codes for CSSSLVGQGNEKLFF.

This clone has just a few counts. This rearrangement joins TRBV5-4 to TRBJ2-7; 10 bases fit TRBD1. Germline V gene data show CDR1 as SGHNT and CDR2 as YYREEE (reference sequence). This CDR3 is built from 15 residues. Unmatched junction bases numbered 5, after V lost 3 bases and J lost 2 bases. DNA for the CDR3: TGTGCCAGCAGCTCCGACAGGGGGCACCCCTACGAGCAGTACTTC. Encoded protein: CASSSDRGHPYEQYF.

This chain connects TRBV29-1 to TRBJ1-5, with D maybe TRBD1 (5 bases). Germline V lookup: CDR1 SQVTM, CDR2 ANQGSEA. Between the trimmed V and J ends, which lost 4 bases and 3 bases, there was a span of 10 bases. This CDR3 region has 13 residues. The CDR3 reads CSVAAGYNQPQHF. CDR3 nucleotide sequence: TGCAGCGTTGCAGCAGGGTACAATCAGCCCCAGCATTTT.

The genes are TRBV27 and TRBJ2-1, with 12 bases that match TRBD2. The CDR3 sequence is 18 residues long. Germline loops: CDR1 MNHEY, CDR2 SMNVEV (reference sequence). The V and J ends lost 5 bases and 9 bases, in that order; junction bases with no gene match: 17. The CDR3 nucleotides read TGTGCCAGCAGTCCAATCACACGGACTAGCGGGAAGGCGACTGAGCAGTTCTTC. Protein: CASSPITRTSGKATEQFF.

Only one count was recorded for this clone. The chain employs TRBV7-2 and TRBJ1-6, with a weak D call TRBD1 (6 bases). Germline CDR1 is SGHTA and CDR2 is FQGNSA. This CDR3 spans 15 amino acids. V lost 5 bases to trimming and J lost 6 bases, with 14 bases between them. CDR3 sequence reads: CASSGGANPNSPLHF. The CDR3 nucleotides read TGTGCCAGCAGCGGGGGGGCCAATCCTAATTCACCCCTCCACTTT.

The chain couples TRBV6-5 to TRBJ2-4, with 9 bases matching TRBD2. J lost 11 bases, V lost 0 bases, and 8 bases had no gene match. The germline gives CDR1 MNHEY, CDR2 SVGAGI. This CDR3 comprises 15 residues. The CDR3 coding sequence is TGTGCCAGCAGTTACTCAGGGGCGGGAGGGACATTTCAGTACTTC. This translates into CASSYSGAGGTFQYF.

This clone appeared a few times. The CDR3 bases are TGTGCCAGTAGCCCCCGGACTAAGACCCGGGCCCAGTACTTC. Residues: CASSPRTKTRAQYF. The genes are TRBV19 and TRBJ2-5; D possibly corresponds to TRBD2 (6 bases). From germline, CDR1 is LNHDA and CDR2 SQIVND (reference sequence). V was pared by 6 bases and J by 9 bases, with 20 bases between. The CDR3 totals 14 residues.

The J gene is TRBJ1-2, the V gene TRBV19; TRBD1 agrees at 8 bases. The CDR3 length is 16 residues. Germline loops: CDR1 LNHDA, CDR2 SQIVND (reference sequence). J gave up 0 bases and V 10 bases, and 13 bases lay outside the gene matches. Here the CDR3 DNA reads TGTGCCACTCGGAGTGGCAGGGGGCCCGCTAACTATGGCTACACCTTC. Protein sequence: CATRSGRGPANYGYTF.

J is TRBJ1-3 and V is TRBV5-8; D is perhaps TRBD1 (5 bases). Germline V CDR1 and CDR2: SGHTS, YDEGEE. With 1 base removed from V and 0 bases from J, the gap between germline ends came to 8 bases. The CDR3 is 15 amino acids. CDR3: CASSLQGVSGNTIYF. The CDR3 DNA is TGTGCCAGCAGCTTGCAAGGGGTCTCTGGAAACACCATATATTTT.

The chain carries TRBV28 and TRBJ1-1; D not resolved. The CDR3 is made up of 15 amino acids. The germline gives CDR1 MDHEN, CDR2 SYDVKM. V was trimmed by 2 bases and J by 1 base, leaving 11 bases between them. The CDR3 region has the DNA TGTGCCAGCAGTTTAATTTTAGGCGGGAACACTGAAGCTTTCTTT. Its translation: CASSLILGGNTEAFF.

The CDR3 DNA reads as TGTGCCAGCAGTTTCCGGGACAGGGATGAAAAACTGTTTTTT. Protein: CASSFRDRDEKLFF. The V gene is TRBV27, the J gene TRBJ1-4; 9 nucleotides align to TRBD1. The CDR3 contains 14 residues. The V gene end was trimmed by 3 bases and the J gene end by 6 bases; junction bases not matched to a gene: 2. Germline assignment: CDR1 MNHEY and CDR2 SMNVEV (reference sequence).

This rearrangement joins TRBV7-9 to TRBJ2-1; TRBD2 matches 12 bases. V shed 3 bases, J shed 7 bases, and the junction held 7 bases outside the gene matches. The CDR3 totals 16 residues. From germline, CDR1 is SEHNR and CDR2 FQNEAQ (reference sequence). The CDR3 spells CASSFSMGTSGNEQFF. The DNA of the CDR3 is TGTGCCAGCAGCTTCTCAATGGGGACTAGCGGGAATGAGCAGTTCTTC.

The gene calls are TRBV10-2 and TRBJ2-7; 9 positions agree with TRBD2. V lost 7 bases to trimming and J lost 4 bases; unmatched junction nucleotides: 8. Germline V gene sequence: CDR1 WSHSY, CDR2 SAAADI. The CDR3 length is 14 residues. The CDR3 protein is CASTLSAGGYEQYF. The CDR3 bases are TGCGCCAGCACTCTATCAGCGGGAGGATACGAGCAGTACTTC.

There are a few counts of this clone. The chain is built from TRBV11-2 and TRBJ2-5, with 9 bases fitting TRBD2. CDR1 and CDR2 (germline): SGHAT, FQNNGV. This CDR3 is built from 16 residues. Trimming cost V 5 bases and J 0 bases; bases outside gene matches: 7. The CDR3 sequence is CASSPRTSAHQETQYF. The CDR3 nucleotides read TGTGCCAGCAGCCCCAGGACTAGCGCCCACCAAGAGACCCAGTACTTC.

This clone was observed a handful of times. The gene calls are TRBV28 and TRBJ2-6; no definite D call. Looked up from germline, CDR1 is MDHEN and CDR2 is SYDVKM. CDR3 length: 15 amino acids. Between the trimmed V and J ends, which lost 3 bases and 0 bases, there was a span of 6 bases. The CDR3 sequence: CASSLTTSGANVLTF. CDR3 DNA sequence: TGTGCCAGCAGTTTGACAACCTCTGGGGCCAACGTCCTGACTTTC.

This rearrangement joins TRBV7-9 to TRBJ2-5, with TRBD2 matching over 9 bases. Germline V gene sequence: CDR1 SEHNR, CDR2 FQNEAQ (reference sequence). This CDR3 has 16 residues. V lost 1 base and J lost 2; bases outside the gene matches: 5. In DNA form, the CDR3 reads TGTGCCAGCAGCTTAGGGGAGAGCGGGAGGCAAGAGACCCAGTACTTC. It specifies CASSLGESGRQETQYF. Full variable domain (remainder filled in from reference TRBV7-9 and TRBJ2-5): DTGVSQNPRHKITKRGQNVTFRCDPISEHNRLYWYRQTLGQGPEFLTYFQNEAQLEKSRLLSDRFSAERPKGSFSTLEIQRTEQGDSAMYLCASSLGESGRQETQYFGPGTRLLVL.

The rearrangement uses TRBV25-1 and TRBJ2-2; D call uncertain. The germline V and J ends were trimmed by 4 bases and 6 bases, with 9 bases remaining between them. Germline values: CDR1 MGHDK, CDR2 SYGVNS. This CDR3 is built from 13 residues. In DNA, the CDR3 is TGTGCCAGCAGTGGGAGCGACTCCGGGGAGCTGTTTTTT. It specifies CASSGSDSGELFF.

The chain links TRBV7-2 to TRBJ1-1, with TRBD1 as a possible D gene (6 bases). CDR1 is SGHTA, CDR2 FQGNSA, per germline. Trimming took 2 bases from V and 1 from J, leaving 17 bases between them. CDR3 length equals 17 residues. The CDR3 DNA reads TGTGCCAGCAGCTTATTTATGGTGGGACACGCGAACACTGAAGCTTTCTTT. Translated: CASSLFMVGHANTEAFF.

The chain uses TRBV2 and TRBJ2-3, with D maybe TRBD2 (6 bases). Trimming cost V 5 bases and J 2 bases, with 20 bases left between them. This CDR3 is built from 17 residues. The germline gives CDR1 SNHLY, CDR2 FYNNEI. DNA of the CDR3: TGTGCCAGCAGTAGGAGGGTGCTACGGCGAAACACAGATACGCAGTATTTT. It specifies CASSRRVLRRNTDTQYF.

In this sample, this clone turned up a few times. This rearrangement joins TRBV7-9 to TRBJ1-1, with D possibly matching TRBD1 (5 bases). In germline, CDR1 is SEHNR, CDR2 FQNEAQ (reference sequence). Trimming cost V 3 bases and J 9 bases, with 8 bases left between them. The CDR3 totals 11 residues. CDR3 loop: CASSFKGKAFF. The CDR3 region has the DNA TGTGCCAGCAGCTTTAAGGGGAAAGCTTTCTTT.